This TCR beta chain was captured in a study of STAT3 mutations in large granular lymphocyte leukemia. Points from the study as a whole: Every T-cell large granular lymphocyte leukemia patient had at least one immunodominant TCR beta clonotype. All newly emerging clones after therapy were STAT3 wild type.

Clones were sequenced by immunoSEQ multiplex PCR, and TCRdb holds only the in-frame ones, with some missing. The sample holds about 42,000 clones, approximately 78% seen once. Comment on this clone: Its antigen is not identified.

Germline CDR1 SGHRS, CDR2 YFSETQ. The V gene lost 4 bases and the J gene lost 6 bases, with 15 bases spanning the gap. This CDR3 region has 14 residues. This rearrangement joins TRBV5-1 to TRBJ2-3; D could derive from TRBD1 or TRBD2 (5 bases each). Sequenced: PBMCs. The source of this sequence is a human donor with T large granular lymphocyte leukemia. Some clones in this sample may be carry-over from other donors' samples. The CDR3 nucleotides read TGCGCCAGCAGCCCGATGGTGGGGGTGGATACGCAGTATTTT. Its protein product is CASSPMVGVDTQYF. Filled out from reference TRBV5-1 and TRBJ2-3, the complete variable domain reads KAGVTQTPRYLIKTRGQQVTLSCSPISGHRSVSWYQQTPGQGLQFLFEYFSETQRNKGNFPGRFSGRQFSNSRSEMNVSTLELGDSALYLCASSPMVGVDTQYFGPGTRLTVL.